This section outlines one T cell receptor beta chain sequence together with its context. Its target is not known. MiXCR, applied by TCRdb to the reads, yields one record per CDR3 protein. The table shows approximately 700,000 distinct CDR3 sequences, with about a third occurring only once. The sample comes from a study of T cell repertoires in cytomegalovirus infection. Across the whole study: A matching HLA type, together with CMV infection, was signaled by public TCR beta signatures. Study conclusions and caveats: The study found HLA-C-restricted CMV-specific TCR beta clonotypes dominating the ex vivo response. CMV carriers having the relevant HLA were flagged by cumulative public TCR beta family frequency.

What was sequenced was PBMCs. The TCR was taken from a human donor in good health (CMV status not recorded). Some clones in this sample may be carry-over from other donors' samples.

CDR3 residues: CASRKGTSIMNEQFF. DNA of the CDR3: TGTGCCAGCAGAAAGGGGACTAGCATCATGAATGAGCAGTTCTTC. This chain joins TRBV27 and TRBJ2-1; TRBD2 aligns across 9 bases. V was clipped by 6 bases and J by 7 bases; unmatched bases: 10. Germline CDR1 MNHEY, CDR2 SMNVEV (reference sequence). CDR3 length: 15 amino acids.